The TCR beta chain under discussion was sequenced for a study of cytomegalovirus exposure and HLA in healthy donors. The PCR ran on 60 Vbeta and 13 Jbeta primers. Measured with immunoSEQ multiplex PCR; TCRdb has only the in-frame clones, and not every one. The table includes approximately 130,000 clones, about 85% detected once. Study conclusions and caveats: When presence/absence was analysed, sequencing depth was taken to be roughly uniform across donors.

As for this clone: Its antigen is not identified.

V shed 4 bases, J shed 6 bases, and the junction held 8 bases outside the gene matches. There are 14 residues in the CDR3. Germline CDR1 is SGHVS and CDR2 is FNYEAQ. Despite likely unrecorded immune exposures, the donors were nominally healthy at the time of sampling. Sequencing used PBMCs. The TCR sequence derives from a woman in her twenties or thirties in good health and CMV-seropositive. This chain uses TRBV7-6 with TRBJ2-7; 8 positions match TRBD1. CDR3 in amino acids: CASSSPGQEGEQYF. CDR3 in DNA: TGTGCCAGCAGCTCCCCGGGACAGGAGGGCGAGCAGTACTTC.